This T cell receptor beta chain was sequenced during a study of beta chain features in type 1 diabetes. The wider study: What patients shared with healthy donors was a similar profile of age, gender and cell yields.

Expressed TCRB transcripts got sequenced, as all isolated RNA was reverse transcribed. Here immunoSEQ multiplex PCR was the method, and the copy in TCRdb shows in-frame clones only, minus some. The table lists roughly 180,000 clones, almost 8% of them singletons. A remark on this clone: The antigen remains unidentified.

Findings of the study overall: In every one of the four CD4+ subsets, TCRB CDR3s were moderately but significantly shorter in Type 1 diabetes patients.

Sequenced material: central memory CD4+ T cells from blood. This receptor was taken from a man aged 18 to 29 with type 1 diabetes.

The CDR3 here is CASSFGLSQETQYF. The CDR3 DNA is TGTGCCAGCAGTTTTGGTCTATCCCAAGAGACCCAGTACTTC. The chain carries TRBV28 and TRBJ2-5; D not resolved. The CDR3 runs 14 residues. Germline CDR1 MDHEN, CDR2 SYDVKM. V was clipped by 3 bases and J by 1 base, with 9 bases between them.